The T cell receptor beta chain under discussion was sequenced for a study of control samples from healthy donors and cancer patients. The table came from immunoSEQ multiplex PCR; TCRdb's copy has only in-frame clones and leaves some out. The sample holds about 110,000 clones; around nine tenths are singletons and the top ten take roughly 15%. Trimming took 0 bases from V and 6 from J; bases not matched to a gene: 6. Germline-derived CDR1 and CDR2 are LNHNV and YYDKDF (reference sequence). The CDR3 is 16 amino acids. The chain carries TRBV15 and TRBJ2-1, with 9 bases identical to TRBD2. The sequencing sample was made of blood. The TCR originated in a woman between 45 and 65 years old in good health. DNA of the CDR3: TGTGCCACCAGCAGAGACCCAATAGCGGGGGTCAATGAGCAGTTCTTC. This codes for CATSRDPIAGVNEQFF.